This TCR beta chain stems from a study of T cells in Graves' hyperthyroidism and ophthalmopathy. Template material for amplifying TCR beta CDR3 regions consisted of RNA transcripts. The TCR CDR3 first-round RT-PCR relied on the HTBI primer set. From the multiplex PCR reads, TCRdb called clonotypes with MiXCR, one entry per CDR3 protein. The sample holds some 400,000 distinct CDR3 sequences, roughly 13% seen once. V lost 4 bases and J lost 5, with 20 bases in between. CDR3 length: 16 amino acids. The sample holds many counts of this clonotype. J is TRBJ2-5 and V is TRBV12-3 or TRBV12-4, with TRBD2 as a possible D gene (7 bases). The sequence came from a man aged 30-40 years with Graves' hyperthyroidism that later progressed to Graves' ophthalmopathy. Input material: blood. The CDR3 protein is CASSSVLGRGRETQYF. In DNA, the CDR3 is TGTGCCAGCAGTTCGGTTCTGGGGCGGGGGCGGGAGACCCAGTACTTC.